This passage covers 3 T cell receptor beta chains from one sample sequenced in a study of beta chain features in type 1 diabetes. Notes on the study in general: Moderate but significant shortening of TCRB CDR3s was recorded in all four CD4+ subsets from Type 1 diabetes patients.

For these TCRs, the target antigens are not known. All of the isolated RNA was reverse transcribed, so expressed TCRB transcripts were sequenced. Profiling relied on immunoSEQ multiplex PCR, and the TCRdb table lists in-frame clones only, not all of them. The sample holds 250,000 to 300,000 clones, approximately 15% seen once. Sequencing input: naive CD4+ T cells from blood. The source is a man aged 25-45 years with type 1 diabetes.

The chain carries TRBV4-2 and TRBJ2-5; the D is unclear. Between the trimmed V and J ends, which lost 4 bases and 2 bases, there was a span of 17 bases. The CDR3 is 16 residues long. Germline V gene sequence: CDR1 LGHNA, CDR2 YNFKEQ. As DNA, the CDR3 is TGTGCCAGCAGCCCTAGACTGTTGCCGCCACAAGAGACCCAGTACTTC. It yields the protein CASSPRLLPPQETQYF.

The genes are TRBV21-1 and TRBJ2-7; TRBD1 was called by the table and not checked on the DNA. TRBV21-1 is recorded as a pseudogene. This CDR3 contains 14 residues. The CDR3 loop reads CASSPRTDIYEQYF. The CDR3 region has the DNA TGTGCCAGCAGCCCGAGGACAGATATCTACGAGCAGTACTTC.

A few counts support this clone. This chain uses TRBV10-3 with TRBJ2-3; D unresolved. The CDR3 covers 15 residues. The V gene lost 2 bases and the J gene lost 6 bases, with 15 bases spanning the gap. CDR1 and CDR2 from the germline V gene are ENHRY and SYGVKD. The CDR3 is CAISEPPPLVDTQYF. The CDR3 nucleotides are TGTGCCATCAGTGAGCCCCCACCACTCGTGGATACGCAGTATTTT.